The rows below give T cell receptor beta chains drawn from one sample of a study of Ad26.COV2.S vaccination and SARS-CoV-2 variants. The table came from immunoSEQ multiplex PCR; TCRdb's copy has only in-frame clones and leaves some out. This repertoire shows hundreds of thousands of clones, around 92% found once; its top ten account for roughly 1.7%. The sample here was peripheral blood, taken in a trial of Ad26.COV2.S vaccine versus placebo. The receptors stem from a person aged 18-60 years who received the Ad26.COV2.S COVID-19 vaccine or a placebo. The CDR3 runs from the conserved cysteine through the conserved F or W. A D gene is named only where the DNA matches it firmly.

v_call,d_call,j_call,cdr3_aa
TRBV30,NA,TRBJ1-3,CALGESTYSGNTIYF
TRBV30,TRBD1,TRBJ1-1,CASSPRGGFTEAFF
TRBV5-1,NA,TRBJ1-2,CASSLRDPEGNGYTF
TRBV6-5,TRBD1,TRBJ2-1,CASSPPGQHYNEQFF
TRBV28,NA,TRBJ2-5,CASSFTQGGQETQYF
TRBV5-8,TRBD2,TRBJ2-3,CASSLVRTSGAGDTQYF
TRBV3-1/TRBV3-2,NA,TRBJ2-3,CASSQEEESTDTQYF
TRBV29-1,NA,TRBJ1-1,CSVARTEAFF
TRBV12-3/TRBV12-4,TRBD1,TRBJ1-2,CASTMTGNYGYTF
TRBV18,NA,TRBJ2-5,CASSPPGEQETQYF
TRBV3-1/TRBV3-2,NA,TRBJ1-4,CASSQAGFWRGEKLFF
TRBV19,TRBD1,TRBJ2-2,CASSTQGANANTGELFF
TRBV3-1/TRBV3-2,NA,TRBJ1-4,CASSQNRNREKLFF
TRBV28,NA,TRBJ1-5,CASSITRTAELTYSNQPQHF
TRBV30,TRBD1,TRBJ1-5,CAWGTITGDNQPQHF
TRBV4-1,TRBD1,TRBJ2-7,CASSDRVSYEQYF
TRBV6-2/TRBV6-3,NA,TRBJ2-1,CASSSLEGYSYNEQFF
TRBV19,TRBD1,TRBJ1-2,CASSIGTGFHGYTF
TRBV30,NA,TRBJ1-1,CAWRRTDLNTEAFF
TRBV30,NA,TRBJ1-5,CAWSGGQGGSNQPQHF
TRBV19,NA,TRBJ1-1,CASSTYRGLTEAFF
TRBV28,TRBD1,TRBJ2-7,CASSSPTGYSYEQYF
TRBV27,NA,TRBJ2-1,CASSEGHLNEQFF
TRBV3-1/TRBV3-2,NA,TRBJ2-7,CASSPTSSYEQYF
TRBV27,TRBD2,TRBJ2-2,CASSLRGTSGGTGELFF
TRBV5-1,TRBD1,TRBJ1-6,CASSLGGRGLSSPLHF
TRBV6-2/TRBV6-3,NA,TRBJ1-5,CASSRPSGRGQPQHF
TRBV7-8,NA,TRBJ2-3,CASSLGARLTDTQYF
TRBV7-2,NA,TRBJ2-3,CASSLNSGTGGHTQYF